Below are 31 T cell receptor beta chains sequenced from a single sample in a study of blood T cells in healthy people across ages. Together with a sample-barcoded 5' primer, a J-beta primer mix was included in a second PCR lasting about 6 to 11 cycles. TCRdb used MiXCR to reprocess the 5' RACE reads, holding one entry per CDR3 protein. The table records 630,000 or so distinct CDR3 sequences, approximately 30% of them present only once. The sample was blood. These TCRs come from a woman aged 80 or older in good health.

This clonotype has at least ten counts. The chain joins TRBV7-9 to TRBJ2-3; TRBD1 might be the D (5 bases). CDR3 length: 17 amino acids. V was cut by 0 bases and J by 2 bases, with 15 bases left in between. CDR1 and CDR2 from the germline V gene are SEHNR and FQNEAQ (reference sequence). CDR3 in amino acids: CASSLADKGWDTDTQYF. CDR3 in DNA: TGTGCCAGCAGCTTAGCGGACAAGGGATGGGACACAGATACGCAGTATTTT.

This clonotype was observed at least ten times. This chain links TRBV9 with TRBJ2-5, with unresolved D. Deletions cut 0 bases from V and 5 bases from J, with 14 bases between. This CDR3 has 15 amino acids. CDR1 is SGDLS, CDR2 YYNGEE, per germline. DNA for the CDR3: TGTGCCAGCAGCGTAGGTCTAGACCGACATGAGACCCAGTACTTC. Translating it yields CASSVGLDRHETQYF.

Note on this clonotype: One end of the junction is discordant with germline, which a read error may explain. V is TRBV12-3 or TRBV12-4 and J is TRBJ2-1; TRBD2 might be the D (6 bases). This CDR3 has 15 amino acids. The CDR3 spells CAGSLGGNSHLQQFF. The CDR3 DNA follows: TGTGCCGGCAGTTTAGGAGGGAATAGTCACTTACAGCAGTTTTTC.

This clonotype was found many times. The chain is built from TRBV20-1 and TRBJ2-3; perhaps TRBD2 as D (6 bases). The CDR3 totals 24 residues. Deletions cut 3 bases from V and 4 bases from J, with 44 bases between. Germline CDR1 is DFQATT and CDR2 is SNEGSKA (reference sequence). This chain's CDR3 is CSASLLVWGLPQLLSSPPPDTQYF. CDR3 sequence (DNA): TGCAGTGCTAGCCTGTTGGTATGGGGACTCCCCCAACTACTATCATCGCCCCCTCCAGATACGCAGTATTTT.

Concerning this clonotype itself: A read error is possible here, since a much larger clone lies one base away. The chain carries TRBV10-3 and TRBJ1-2, with 8 bases aligning to TRBD1. The CDR3 totals 14 residues. The V gene's germline CDR1 is ENHRY and CDR2 SYGVKD. The V gene end was trimmed by 5 bases and the J gene end by 8 bases; junction bases not matched to a gene: 10. CDR3 amino acids: CAISRDRGAEGYTF. The CDR3 DNA is TGTGCCATCAGTCGAGACAGGGGCGCGGAGGGCTACACCTTC.

The chain has TRBV20-1 and TRBJ1-1, with TRBD1 matching over 9 bases. CDR1 is DFQATT and CDR2 is SNEGSKA in the germline V gene (reference sequence). The CDR3 length is 16 residues. After removal of 4 bases from V and 1 base from J, the junction contained 10 bases not matched to a gene. In DNA, the CDR3 is TGCAGTGCTATAGGTACAGGGGGCAAGTGGAACACTGAAGCTTTCTTT. Translation: CSAIGTGGKWNTEAFF.

As to this clonotype: The germline gene is not matched at one end of the junction; a read error may be the cause. This chain links TRBV7-9 with TRBJ2-3, with 9 nucleotides matching TRBD2. From germline, CDR1 is SEHNR and CDR2 FQNEAQ (reference sequence). CDR3 size: 14 residues. CDR3 DNA sequence: TGTGCCTGCAGCTTAGAAATAGGGACTAGCCCGCAGTATTTT. Amino acids: CACSLEIGTSPQYF. The full variable domain, rest sourced from reference TRBV7-9 and TRBJ2-3, is DTGVSQNPRHKITKRGQNVTFRCDPISEHNRLYWYRQTLGQGPEFLTYFQNEAQLEKSRLLSDRFSAERPKGSFSTLEIQRTEQGDSAMYLCACSLEIGTSPQYFGPGTRLTVL.

This clonotype was counted ten times or more. This sequence joins TRBV7-3 and TRBJ2-3; 9 nucleotides align to TRBD2. CDR3 size: 16 residues. Losses at the gene ends were 4 bases for V and 1 base for J; bases not matched to a gene: 6. Germline V gives CDR1 SGHTA, CDR2 FQGTGA. The CDR3 spells CASSSNGLARTDTQYF. The CDR3 DNA sequence: TGTGCCAGCAGCTCGAACGGACTAGCGCGCACAGATACGCAGTATTTT.

This clonotype came up once. A read error may account for a junction end that differs from germline. The chain has TRBV7-6 and TRBJ2-5; TRBD2 matches at 8 bases. The CDR3 runs 14 residues. Germline loops: CDR1 SGHVS, CDR2 FNYEAQ. This chain's CDR3 is CASSYGTRGETQYF. The CDR3 coding sequence is TGTGCTAGCAGCTACGGGACTAGGGGAGAGACCCAGTACTTC.

As for this clonotype: This may arise from a read error, as a much more abundant clone is one base away. This chain connects TRBV20-1 to TRBJ2-2; 9 nucleotides match TRBD2. CDR1 is DFQATT and CDR2 is SNEGSKA in the germline V gene (reference sequence). This CDR3 is built from 14 residues. DNA of the CDR3: TGCAGTGCTGGCGGGGGGGCCGACACCGGGGAGCGGTTTTTT. This translates into CSAGGGADTGERFF.

V gene TRBV3-1 combines with J gene TRBJ2-1, with D perhaps matching TRBD2 (6 bases). Trimming stripped 2 bases from V and 13 bases from J, with 21 bases between. The germline V gene encodes CDR1 LGHDT and CDR2 YNNKEL (reference sequence). The CDR3 covers 15 residues. The CDR3 is CASSQFGSGGVGQFF. Written as DNA, the CDR3 is TGTGCCAGCAGCCAATTTGGTAGCGGAGGTGTTGGCCAGTTCTTC.

The chain is built from TRBV6-5 and TRBJ1-1; D possibly corresponds to TRBD1 (5 bases). Germline V gene data show CDR1 as MNHEY and CDR2 as SVGAGI. The CDR3 is 17 amino acids. The ends were cut back, 5 bases at V and 0 bases at J, with 19 bases in the middle. The CDR3 is CASSHNRGRTMNTEAFF. The CDR3 DNA is TGTGCCAGCAGTCACAACCGGGGACGGACCATGAACACTGAAGCTTTCTTT.

Here the CDR3 DNA reads TGCGCCAGCAGGAAAGAAAACAATGAGCAGTTCTTC. Translation: CASRKENNEQFF. The rearrangement links TRBV4-1 to TRBJ2-1; no clear D gene. Trimming took 6 bases from V and 5 from J, leaving 8 bases between them. CDR3 length equals 12 residues. Germline V gives CDR1 MGHRA, CDR2 YSYEKL.

This clonotype was found a few times. The chain has TRBV2 and TRBJ1-3; D call uncertain. The V gene lost 4 bases and the J gene lost 0 bases, with 10 bases spanning the gap. The CDR3 runs to 15 residues. The germline V gene has CDR1 SNHLY and CDR2 FYNNEI. CDR3 sequence (DNA): TGTGCCAGCAGTGCTGAGGACGGCTCTGGAAACACCATATATTTT. Translating it yields CASSAEDGSGNTIYF.

This clonotype was detected many times. The junction departs from the called germline gene at one end, perhaps through a read error. CDR3 protein: CASSLAWDTEAFF. As DNA, the CDR3 is TGTGCCAGCAGCTTAGCGTGGGACACTGAAGCTTTCTTT. V usage is TRBV5-1 and J usage is TRBJ1-1; no reliable D call. Germline loops: CDR1 SGHRS, CDR2 YFSETQ. CDR3 size: 13 residues. Using reference TRBV5-1 and TRBJ1-1 for the parts outside the CDR3, the full variable domain is KAGVTQTPRYLIKTRGQQVTLSCSPISGHRSVSWYQQTPGQGLQFLFEYFSETQRNKGNFPGRFSGRQFSNSRSEMNVSTLELGDSALYLCASSLAWDTEAFFGQGTRLTVV.

This clonotype was observed once. This sequence may be a read error, since a much larger clone differs from it by one base. This chain uses TRBV5-1 with TRBJ2-1, with a weak D call TRBD2 (5 bases). CDR1 and CDR2 from the germline V gene are SGHRS and YFSETQ. This CDR3 comprises 12 residues. Trimming cost V 3 bases and J 13 bases, with 14 bases left between them. The CDR3 DNA reads TGCGCCAGCAGCTATGGACGGGGTTTCCAGTTCTTC. Translation: CASSYGRGFQFF.

The chain employs TRBV12-3 or TRBV12-4 and TRBJ1-4; 8 nucleotides align to TRBD1. The CDR3 covers 15 residues. V dropped 6 bases and J dropped 16; count of bases not matched to a gene: 19. For the CDR3, the DNA is TGTGCCAGCAGACCCCAGGGGACAGGCCGCCAGGAACGGTTTTTT. It specifies CASRPQGTGRQERFF.

The chain combines TRBV18 with TRBJ1-1; D unresolved. CDR1 and CDR2 from the germline V gene are KGHSH and LQKENI. Trimming removed 6 bases from V and 6 bases from J, with 17 bases in between. The CDR3 is 14 residues long. The CDR3 loop reads CASSPRTRAPEAFF. The CDR3 bases are TGTGCCAGCTCTCCCCGTACGAGGGCCCCTGAAGCTTTCTTT.

This clonotype was detected many times. This chain connects TRBV13 to TRBJ1-1; the D is unclear. Trimming cost V 3 bases and J 4 bases, with 12 bases left between them. This CDR3 is built from 14 residues. Germline V gene lookup returns CDR1 PRHDT and CDR2 FYEKMQ (reference sequence). The CDR3: CASSLGSIGTEAFF. The CDR3 DNA sequence: TGTGCCAGCAGCTTGGGGAGCATCGGCACTGAAGCTTTCTTT.

The genes are TRBV7-9 and TRBJ2-3; 9 positions match TRBD1. Losses at the gene ends were 2 bases for V and 6 bases for J; bases not matched to a gene: 3. From germline, CDR1 is SEHNR and CDR2 FQNEAQ (reference sequence). CDR3 length: 14 amino acids. CDR3 sequence: CASSLLQGADTQYF. CDR3 DNA: TGTGCCAGCAGCTTACTACAGGGGGCCGATACGCAGTATTTT.

The chain uses TRBV5-1 and TRBJ2-2; 8 bases line up with TRBD1. The ends lost 4 bases at V and 4 bases at J; junction bases unmatched: 9. The CDR3 extends over 16 amino acids. The germline V gene has CDR1 SGHRS and CDR2 YFSETQ. This CDR3 reads CASSEPDRASTGELFF. Written as DNA, the CDR3 is TGCGCCAGCAGCGAGCCGGACAGGGCAAGCACCGGGGAGCTGTTTTTT.

This clonotype was recorded many times. This chain's CDR3 is CSARRYSGANVLTF. CDR3 DNA sequence: TGCAGTGCCCGGCGTTATTCTGGGGCCAACGTCCTGACTTTC. The chain recombines TRBV20-1 with TRBJ2-6; D remains ambiguous. Trimming cost V 6 bases and J 1 base, with 10 bases left between them. The CDR3 is 14 amino acids. From germline, CDR1 is DFQATT and CDR2 SNEGSKA (reference sequence).

Points on this clonotype: A much larger clone is a single base away; this may be a read error. This sequence joins TRBV20-1 and TRBJ1-6, with D perhaps matching TRBD1 (5 bases). Germline loops: CDR1 DFQATT, CDR2 SNEGSKA (reference sequence). The CDR3 is 16 amino acids. Trimming stripped 7 bases from V and 6 bases from J, with 22 bases between. CDR3 bases: TGCAGTGTAAAGAGGGCGTGGGGACGGGGTAATTCACCCCTCCACTTT. Residues: CSVKRAWGRGNSPLHF.

The genes are TRBV19 and TRBJ2-1; 8 bases match TRBD1. Per the germline V gene, CDR1 is LNHDA and CDR2 is SQIVND (reference sequence). This CDR3 has 12 residues. The V segment lost 3 bases and the J segment 12 bases; nucleotides outside the gene matches: 4. The CDR3 protein is CASSMGQVAQFF. CDR3 sequence (DNA): TGTGCCAGTAGTATGGGACAGGTCGCGCAGTTCTTC.

In this sample, this clonotype turned up many times. The rearrangement uses TRBV6-5 and TRBJ2-1; 8 bases line up with TRBD2. The CDR3 has 16 amino acids. Germline V gene sequence: CDR1 MNHEY, CDR2 SVGAGI. Unmatched junction bases numbered 12, after V lost 4 bases and J lost 7 bases. This CDR3 is CASSSLRGGVENEQFF. CDR3 nucleotides: TGTGCCAGCAGTTCCCTCCGGGGGGGGGTTGAAAATGAGCAGTTCTTC.

About this clonotype itself: As the CDR3 is not closed by the conserved phenylalanine or tryptophan, this likely results from a read error. This chain joins TRBV7-2 and TRBJ1-1; D gene uncertain. Per the germline V gene, CDR1 is SGHTA and CDR2 is FQGNSA. The CDR3 length is 16 residues. Trimming removed 5 bases at V and 5 bases at J, with 21 bases between. CDR3 in amino acids: CASSKISRTGRTEAFC. In DNA, the CDR3 is TGTGCCAGCAGCAAAATCTCCCGGACGGGCAGAACTGAAGCTTTCTGT.

This clonotype was seen just once. A read error may produce the germline difference seen at one junction end. This chain connects TRBV19 to TRBJ2-7; tentative D call: TRBD1 (5 bases). Germline CDR1 LNHDA, CDR2 SQIVND (reference sequence). There are 13 residues in the CDR3. CDR3 sequence: CVSSLMAGNEQYF. CDR3 coding DNA: TGTGTCAGTAGTCTTATGGCAGGGAACGAGCAGTACTTC.

This clonotype showed up many times. CDR3 residues: CAISVQGMGSGANVLTF. CDR3 DNA sequence: TGTGCCATCAGTGTCCAGGGCATGGGCTCTGGGGCCAACGTCCTGACTTTC. The chain is built from TRBV10-3 and TRBJ2-6; D is perhaps TRBD1 (5 bases). The V end lost 4 bases, the J end lost 0 bases, and 13 bases lay between the germline ends. The CDR3 spans 17 residues. Germline CDR1 and CDR2: ENHRY and SYGVKD.

This clonotype occurred many times. The V call is TRBV7-2, the J call TRBJ1-2, with D possibly TRBD1 on 6 matching bases. Looked up from germline, CDR1 is SGHTA and CDR2 is FQGNSA. This CDR3 is 14 amino acids long. Between the trimmed V and J ends, which lost 2 bases and 7 bases, there was a span of 14 bases. As DNA, the CDR3 is TGTGCCAGCAGCTTAATTGGGGGCGCGGGTGGCTACACCTTC. It translates to CASSLIGGAGGYTF. The whole variable domain, filled in from reference TRBV7-2 and TRBJ1-2, reads GAGVSQSPSNKVTEKGKDVELRCDPISGHTALYWYRQSLGQGLEFLIYFQGNSAPDKSGLPSDRFSAERTGGSVSTLTIQRTQQEDSAVYLCASSLIGGAGGYTFGSGTRLTVV.

Of note for this clonotype: A much larger clonotype is one base distant, so this may be a read error. The chain couples TRBV20-1 to TRBJ1-1; 8 bases are a match to TRBD1. Germline CDR1 reads DFQATT; CDR2 reads SNEGSKA (reference sequence). V shed 5 bases, J shed 4 bases, and the junction held 12 bases outside the gene matches. CDR3 length: 15 amino acids. The CDR3 reads CSAGATGERGTEAFF. The CDR3 region has the DNA TGCAGTGCTGGAGCGACAGGGGAAAGGGGCACTGAAGCTTTCTTT.

This clonotype was counted ten times or more. V is TRBV3-1 and J is TRBJ2-1; D tentatively reads TRBD1 or TRBD2 (6 bases each). This CDR3 contains 15 residues. CDR1 and CDR2 from the germline V gene are LGHDT and YNNKEL (reference sequence). Trimming shortened V by 4 bases and J by 6 bases, and 16 bases separated the two germline ends. The CDR3 reads CASSRQRGPVNEQFF. The CDR3, as DNA: TGTGCCAGCAGCCGTCAACGGGGGCCGGTCAATGAGCAGTTCTTC.